This note documents a single T cell receptor beta chain sequence. Per the original methods: Nucleated cell number was recorded as an estimate derived from reference gene primer amplification. Assay: immunoSEQ multiplex PCR; the TCRdb copy retains only in-frame clones and omits some. V, J and clone size reflect that table, while D and trimming were determined from the DNA. The sample contains 100,000 to 150,000 clones, 80% to 85% of which appear only once. The data were taken from a study of blood T cell repertoires in COVID-19. Study details: Spain, Italy and the United States supplied samples that represented acute and convalescent COVID-19. T cells, B-cell-depleted T cells, or PBMCs provided the cDNA or gDNA that served as material.

V shed 0 bases and J shed 2 bases, with 18 bases lying between them. This CDR3 has 17 residues. Germline V lookup: CDR1 SQVTM, CDR2 ANQGSEA. The rearrangement uses TRBV29-1 and TRBJ2-3; D is unclear. Sequencing used peripheral blood. The sequence derives from a woman aged 25 to 45 who had recovered from COVID-19. CDR3 amino acids: CSVEDPRGRLPTDTQYF. In DNA, the CDR3 is TGCAGCGTTGAAGACCCCCGTGGCAGGCTTCCCACAGATACGCAGTATTTT.